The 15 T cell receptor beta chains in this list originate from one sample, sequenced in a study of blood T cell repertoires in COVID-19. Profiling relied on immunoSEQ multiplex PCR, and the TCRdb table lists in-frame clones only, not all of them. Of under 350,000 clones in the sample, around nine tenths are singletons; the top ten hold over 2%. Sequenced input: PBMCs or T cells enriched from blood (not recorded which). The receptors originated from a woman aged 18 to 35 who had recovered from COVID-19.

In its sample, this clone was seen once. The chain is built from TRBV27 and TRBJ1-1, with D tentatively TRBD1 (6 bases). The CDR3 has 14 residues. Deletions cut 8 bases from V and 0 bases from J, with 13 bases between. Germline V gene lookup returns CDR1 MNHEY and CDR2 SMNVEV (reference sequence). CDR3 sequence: CASRYRALNTEAFF. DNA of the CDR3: TGTGCCAGCCGATACAGGGCCTTGAACACTGAAGCTTTCTTT.

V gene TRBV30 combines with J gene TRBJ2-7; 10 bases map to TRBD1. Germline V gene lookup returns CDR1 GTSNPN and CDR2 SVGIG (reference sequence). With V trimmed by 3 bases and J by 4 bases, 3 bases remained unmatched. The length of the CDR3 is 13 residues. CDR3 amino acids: CAWSGQGVYEQYF. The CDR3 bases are TGTGCCTGGAGCGGACAGGGGGTATACGAGCAGTACTTC.

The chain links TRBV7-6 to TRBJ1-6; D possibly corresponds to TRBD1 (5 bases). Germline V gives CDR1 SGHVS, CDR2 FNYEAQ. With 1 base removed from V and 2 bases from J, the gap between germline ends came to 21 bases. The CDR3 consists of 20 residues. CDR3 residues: CASSLEFGTSGRTYNSPLHF. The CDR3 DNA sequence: TGTGCCAGCAGCTTAGAGTTTGGTACGTCAGGGCGGACCTATAATTCACCCCTCCACTTT.

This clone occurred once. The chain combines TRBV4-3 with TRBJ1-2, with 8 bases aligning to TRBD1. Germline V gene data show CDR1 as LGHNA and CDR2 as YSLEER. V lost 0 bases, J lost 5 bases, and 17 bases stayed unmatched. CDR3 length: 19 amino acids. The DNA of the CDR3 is TGCGCCAGCAGCCAAGAATATGTAGTGCAGGGGGCCTACAATTATGGCTACACCTTC. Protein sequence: CASSQEYVVQGAYNYGYTF.

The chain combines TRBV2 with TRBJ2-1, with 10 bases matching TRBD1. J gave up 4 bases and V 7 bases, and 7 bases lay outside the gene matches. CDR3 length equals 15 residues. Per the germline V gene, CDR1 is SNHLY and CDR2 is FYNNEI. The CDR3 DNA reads TGTGCCAGCAAAGAGACAGGGGGCCTTTACAATGAGCAGTTCTTC. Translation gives CASKETGGLYNEQFF.

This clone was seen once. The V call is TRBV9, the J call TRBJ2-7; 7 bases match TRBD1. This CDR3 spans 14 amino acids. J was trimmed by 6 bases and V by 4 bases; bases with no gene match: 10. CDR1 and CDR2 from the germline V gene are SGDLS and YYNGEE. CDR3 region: CASSRQGPPGEQYF. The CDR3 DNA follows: TGTGCCAGCAGCCGACAGGGACCGCCGGGCGAGCAGTACTTC.

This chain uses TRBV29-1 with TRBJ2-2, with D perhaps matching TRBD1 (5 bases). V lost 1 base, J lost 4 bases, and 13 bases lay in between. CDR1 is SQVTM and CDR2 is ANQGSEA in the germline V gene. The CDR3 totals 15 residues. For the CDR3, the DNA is TGCAGCGTTGAAGTCTCCGAGACAGTCACCGGGGAGCTGTTTTTT. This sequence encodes CSVEVSETVTGELFF.

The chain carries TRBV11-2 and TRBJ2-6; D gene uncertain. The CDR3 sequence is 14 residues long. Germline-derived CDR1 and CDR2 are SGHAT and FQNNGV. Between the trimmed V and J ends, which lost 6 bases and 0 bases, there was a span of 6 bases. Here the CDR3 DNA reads TGTGCCAGCAGTCCCCTCTCTGGGGCCAACGTCCTGACTTTC. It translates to CASSPLSGANVLTF.

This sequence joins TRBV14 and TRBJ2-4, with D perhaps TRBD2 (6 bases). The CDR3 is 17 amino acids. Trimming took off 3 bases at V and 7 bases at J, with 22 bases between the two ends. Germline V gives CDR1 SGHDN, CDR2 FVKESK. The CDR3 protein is CASSHKSGWEGLNIQYF. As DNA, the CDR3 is TGTGCCAGCAGCCATAAAAGCGGGTGGGAAGGATTGAACATTCAGTACTTC.

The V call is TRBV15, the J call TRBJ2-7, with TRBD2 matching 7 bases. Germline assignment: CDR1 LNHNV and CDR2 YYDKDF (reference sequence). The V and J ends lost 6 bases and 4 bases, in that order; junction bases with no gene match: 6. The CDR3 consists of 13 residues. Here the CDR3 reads CATRRGRGYEQYF. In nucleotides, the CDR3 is TGTGCCACCAGACGCGGGAGAGGGTACGAGCAGTACTTC.

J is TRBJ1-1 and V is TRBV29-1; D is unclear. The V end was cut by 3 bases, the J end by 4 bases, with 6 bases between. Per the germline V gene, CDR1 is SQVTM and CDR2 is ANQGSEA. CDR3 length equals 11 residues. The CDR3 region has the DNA TGCAGCGTTGACGGGAGCACTGAAGCTTTCTTT. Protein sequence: CSVDGSTEAFF.

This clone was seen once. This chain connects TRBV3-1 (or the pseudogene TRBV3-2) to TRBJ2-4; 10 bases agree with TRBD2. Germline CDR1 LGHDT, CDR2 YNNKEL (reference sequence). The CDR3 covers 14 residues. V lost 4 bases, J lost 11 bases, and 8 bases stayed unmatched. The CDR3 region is CASSPQGLAGVQYF. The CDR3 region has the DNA TGTGCCAGCAGCCCCCAGGGGCTAGCGGGGGTTCAGTACTTC.

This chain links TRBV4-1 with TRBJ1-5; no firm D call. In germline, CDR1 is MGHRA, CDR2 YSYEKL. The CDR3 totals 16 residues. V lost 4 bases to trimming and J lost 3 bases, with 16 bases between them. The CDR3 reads CASSPYGSIFNQPQHF. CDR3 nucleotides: TGCGCCAGCAGCCCGTATGGGAGTATTTTCAATCAGCCCCAGCATTTT.

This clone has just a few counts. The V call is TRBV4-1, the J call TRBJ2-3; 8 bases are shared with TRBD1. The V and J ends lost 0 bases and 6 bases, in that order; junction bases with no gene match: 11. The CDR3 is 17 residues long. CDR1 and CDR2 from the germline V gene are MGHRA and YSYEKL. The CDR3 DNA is TGCGCCAGCAGCCAAGATCAGCCAGGGGGCGTGAGGGATACGCAGTATTTT. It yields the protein CASSQDQPGGVRDTQYF.

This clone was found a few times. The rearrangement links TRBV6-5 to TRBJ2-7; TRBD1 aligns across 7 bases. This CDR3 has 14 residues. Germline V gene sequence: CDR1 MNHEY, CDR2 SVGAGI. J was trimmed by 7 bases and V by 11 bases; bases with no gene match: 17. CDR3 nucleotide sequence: TGTGCCCTGAAGGGGGCAGGGGAGTCGCGGGAGCAGTACTTC. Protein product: CALKGAGESREQYF.